One sample yielded the 10 T cell receptor beta chains listed below, sequenced in a study of CD4 T cells in relation to SARS-CoV-2 and coronaviruses. Which antigens these TCRs recognize remains unknown. The method was immunoSEQ multiplex PCR; TCRdb's version includes in-frame clones alone and lacks a portion of them. The sample carries around 12,000 clones, 84% recorded once. Unexposed donor CD4+ T cells date from about 2011-2019, before the COVID-19 pandemic. The cells were cultured for roughly 11 days before CD4+ T cells were isolated. Sequencing was carried out using CD4+ T cells from PBMCs, cultured in vitro. These receptors all come from a human donor in good health.

The V call is TRBV19, the J call TRBJ2-1; 8 bases agree with TRBD2. V was pared by 3 bases and J by 8 bases, with 6 bases of the junction left unmatched. The CDR3 consists of 14 residues. Per germline, CDR1 LNHDA and CDR2 SQIVND (reference sequence). Here the CDR3 DNA reads TGTGCCAGTAGTATGGCCAGCGGGAGCGATGAGCAGTTCTTC. This codes for CASSMASGSDEQFF.

The J gene is TRBJ2-5, the V gene TRBV5-1; D unresolved. Germline CDR1 and CDR2: SGHRS and YFSETQ. Between the trimmed V and J ends, which lost 0 bases and 4 bases, there was a span of 7 bases. The CDR3 loop spans 13 amino acids. Here the CDR3 reads CASSLGQVETQYF. As DNA, the CDR3 is TGCGCCAGCAGCTTGGGTCAGGTAGAGACCCAGTACTTC.

The chain uses TRBV10-2 and TRBJ1-1; unclear D gene. The CDR3 spans 12 residues. Germline CDR1 WSHSY, CDR2 SAAADI. V was shortened by 5 bases and J by 0 bases, with 4 bases between the two germline ends. This CDR3 reads CASSRVNTEAFF. The DNA of the CDR3 is TGCGCCAGCAGTAGGGTGAACACTGAAGCTTTCTTT.

This clone is a singleton in its sample. This chain uses TRBV12-3 or TRBV12-4 with TRBJ2-1; no clear D gene. CDR3 length: 12 residues. The V end was cut by 7 bases, the J end by 4 bases, with 8 bases between. The CDR3 is CASTAHYNEQFF. The CDR3 DNA is TGTGCCAGCACGGCACATTACAATGAGCAGTTCTTC.

The chain recombines TRBV29-1 with TRBJ1-2; no reliable D call. The CDR3 consists of 12 residues. Germline CDR1 is SQVTM and CDR2 is ANQGSEA. Trimming cost V 6 bases and J 3 bases, with 11 bases left between them. This CDR3 is CSVRDGDYGYTF. CDR3 coding DNA: TGCAGCGTGAGAGACGGGGACTATGGCTACACCTTC.

The chain recombines TRBV7-2 with TRBJ1-3; D not resolved. Germline lookup yields CDR1 SGHTA and CDR2 FQGNSA. Between the trimmed V and J ends, which lost 5 bases and 1 base, there was a span of 9 bases. The length of the CDR3 is 14 residues. CDR3 residues: CASSLPQSGNTIYF. For the CDR3, the DNA is TGTGCCAGCAGCCTCCCGCAGTCTGGAAACACCATATATTTT.

The J gene is TRBJ2-3, the V gene TRBV21-1; the table calls TRBD1, which could not be checked here. TRBV21-1 is a recognized pseudogene. This CDR3 spans 20 amino acids. The CDR3 DNA follows: TGTGCCAGCAGCAAAGCGCTGTCGGACAGGGGGGGATGGAAAACAGATACGCAGTATTTT. It is translated as CASSKALSDRGGWKTDTQYF.

The rearrangement links TRBV7-9 to TRBJ2-3; weak D call: TRBD2 (5 bases). The germline gives CDR1 SEHNR, CDR2 FQNEAQ (reference sequence). The CDR3 sequence is 12 residues long. V was cut by 5 bases and J by 5 bases, with 8 bases left in between. In DNA form, the CDR3 reads TGTGCCAGCAGCCAAAGCGGAGATACGCAGTATTTT. This codes for CASSQSGDTQYF.

V gene TRBV5-1 combines with J gene TRBJ2-7; weak D call: TRBD1 (5 bases). The germline V and J ends were trimmed by 4 bases and 7 bases, with 15 bases remaining between them. Looked up from germline, CDR1 is SGHRS and CDR2 is YFSETQ. CDR3 size: 13 residues. In DNA, the CDR3 is TGCGCCAGCAGCCGAGCGACAGTCGAGGAGCAGTACTTC. This gives the protein CASSRATVEEQYF.

The rearrangement links TRBV14 to TRBJ2-7; the match to TRBD1 covers 12 bases. V lost 4 bases and J lost 4; bases outside the gene matches: 8. Germline loops: CDR1 SGHDN, CDR2 FVKESK. The CDR3 has 16 amino acids. Written as DNA, the CDR3 is TGTGCCAGCAGCCCTTTAGGGACAGGGGGCGCGTACGAGCAGTACTTC. Protein: CASSPLGTGGAYEQYF.